The 32 T cell receptor beta chains below all came from one sample that was sequenced in a study of beta chain features in type 1 diabetes. The study reverse transcribed the entire isolated RNA, so it sequenced expressed TCRB transcripts. Measured with immunoSEQ multiplex PCR; TCRdb has only the in-frame clones, and not every one. The repertoire holds under 300,000 clones, with approximately 8.1% as singletons. The sample consisted of central memory CD4+ T cells from blood. The receptors shown here come from a woman aged 18-29 years in good health.

Many counts were recorded for this clone. The chain combines TRBV5-4 with TRBJ2-4, with D unclear. Germline V CDR1 and CDR2: SGHNT, YYREEE (reference sequence). The V and J ends lost 5 bases and 7 bases respectively, with 16 bases between them. This CDR3 spans 14 amino acids. CDR3 region: CASRPNQAENIQYF. The CDR3 region has the DNA TGTGCCAGCAGACCCAATCAGGCGGAGAACATTCAGTACTTC.

The gene calls are TRBV18 and TRBJ2-7; D perhaps matches TRBD1 (6 bases). V shed 4 bases and J shed 8 bases, with 18 bases lying between them. CDR1 and CDR2 from the germline V gene are KGHSH and LQKENI. This CDR3 is 14 amino acids long. The CDR3 here is CASSRIRTDLQQYF. The CDR3, as DNA: TGTGCCAGCTCACGTATCCGGACAGATCTCCAGCAGTACTTC.

This clone was seen a few times. This chain connects TRBV28 to TRBJ1-4, with D hard to call. Germline V gene sequence: CDR1 MDHEN, CDR2 SYDVKM. The CDR3 has 13 amino acids. Trimming pared 2 bases from V and 8 bases from J, leaving 9 bases between. The CDR3 region has the DNA TGTGCCAGCAGTTTAGGGATACGGGAAAAACTGTTTTTT. Its translation: CASSLGIREKLFF.

Only a few counts were recorded for this clone. Other nucleotide sequences from this sample produce the same CDR3. The chain has TRBV5-4 and TRBJ1-2; maybe TRBD1 (5 bases). The CDR3 covers 14 residues. Germline CDR1 and CDR2: SGHNT and YYREEE (reference sequence). The V end was cut by 0 bases, the J end by 0 bases, with 6 bases between. CDR3 DNA sequence: TGTGCCAGCAGCTTGGACAGGACTAACTATGGCTACACCTTC. Residues: CASSLDRTNYGYTF.

The V call is TRBV29-1, the J call TRBJ2-7; TRBD1 agrees at 7 bases. Germline trimming cut 2 bases from V and 10 bases from J; bases unmatched to any gene: 5. The CDR3 has 11 residues. Germline V lookup: CDR1 SQVTM, CDR2 ANQGSEA. The CDR3 nucleotides read TGCAGCGTTGAAACAGGGGACGCCCAGTACGTC. Translated, it gives CSVETGDAQYV.

This clone was detected a few times. The chain links TRBV2 to TRBJ2-7; D possibly corresponds to TRBD2 (5 bases). The CDR3 contains 16 residues. Germline CDR1 is SNHLY and CDR2 is FYNNEI. V lost 5 bases and J 2 bases, leaving 19 bases between the germline ends. The CDR3 is CASSPKTRKGTYEQYV. In nucleotides, the CDR3 is TGTGCCAGCAGTCCTAAAACTAGAAAAGGAACCTACGAGCAGTACGTC.

Only a few counts were recorded for this clone. The gene calls are TRBV2 and TRBJ2-5; 9 bases fit TRBD2. There are 14 residues in the CDR3. The germline V gene has CDR1 SNHLY and CDR2 FYNNEI. V lost 8 bases and J lost 5; bases outside the gene matches: 9. CDR3: CASSPAGGPETQYF. The CDR3 bases are TGTGCCAGCTCCCCGGCGGGGGGGCCGGAGACCCAGTACTTC.

The genes are TRBV7-2 and TRBJ2-3; 9 bases map to TRBD2. CDR3 length equals 15 residues. CDR1 is SGHTA and CDR2 is FQGNSA in the germline V gene. J was trimmed by 5 bases and V by 4 bases; bases with no gene match: 7. The CDR3: CASSSLSGGKDTQYF. In DNA, the CDR3 is TGTGCCAGCAGCTCCCTTAGCGGGGGAAAAGATACGCAGTATTTT.

Of note for this clone: The same CDR3 can be traced to other DNA sequences in this sample. The chain links TRBV18 to TRBJ1-1, with no clear D. Per germline, CDR1 KGHSH and CDR2 LQKENI. CDR3 length: 11 residues. V was trimmed by 3 bases and J by 4 bases, leaving 3 bases between them. This chain's CDR3 is CASSPGTEAFF. Written as DNA, the CDR3 is TGTGCCAGCTCACCCGGCACTGAAGCTTTCTTT.

The table lists this clone with a few counts. The sample has other DNA sequences that encode this CDR3 too. This chain connects TRBV27 to TRBJ1-2; maybe TRBD1 (6 bases). Germline assignment: CDR1 MNHEY and CDR2 SMNVEV (reference sequence). Trimming removed 3 bases at V and 8 bases at J, with 10 bases between. CDR3 size: 12 residues. CDR3 sequence: CASSLTGDGYTF. CDR3 nucleotides: TGTGCCAGCAGTTTGACAGGAGACGGCTACACCTTC.

At least ten counts were recorded for this clone. The J gene is TRBJ2-5, the V gene TRBV14; D is unclear. The CDR3 covers 12 residues. The ends were cut back, 3 bases at V and 4 bases at J, with 6 bases in the middle. Germline lookup yields CDR1 SGHDN and CDR2 FVKESK. Here the CDR3 reads CASSQSPETQYF. The CDR3, as DNA: TGTGCCAGCAGCCAGTCCCCAGAGACCCAGTACTTC.

This clone was counted only a few times. J is TRBJ1-5 and V is TRBV28, with 7 bases lining up with TRBD1. This CDR3 has 14 residues. Unmatched junction bases numbered 12, after V lost 10 bases and J lost 6 bases. CDR1 and CDR2 from the germline V gene are MDHEN and SYDVKM. CDR3 in DNA: TGTGCCACCCGAGATGGAGGGGGCAGTCAGCCCCAGCATTTT. Its protein product is CATRDGGGSQPQHF.

This clone was seen ten or more times. The chain links TRBV4-3 to TRBJ2-1, with a weak D call TRBD1 (6 bases). This CDR3 is built from 13 residues. Deletions cut 2 bases from V and 5 bases from J, with 7 bases between. Germline CDR1 LGHNA, CDR2 YSLEER. The CDR3 spells CASSQNRDNEQFF. CDR3 in DNA: TGCGCCAGCAGCCAAAACAGGGACAATGAGCAGTTCTTC.

This clone was counted between two and nine times. The chain's CDR3 is CASRELYEQYV. In nucleotides, the CDR3 is TGTGCCAGCAGAGAGTTATACGAGCAGTACGTC. This chain links TRBV2 with TRBJ2-7, with no clear D. The CDR3 length is 11 residues. V was clipped by 6 bases and J by 4 bases, with 7 bases between them. CDR1 SNHLY and CDR2 FYNNEI come from the germline V gene.

Written as DNA, the CDR3 is TGTGCCAGCAGCCAAAAGGACTCCACCAATGAGCAGTTCTTC. Amino acids: CASSQKDSTNEQFF. V gene TRBV4-2 combines with J gene TRBJ2-1; TRBD2 might be the D (5 bases). V was clipped by 2 bases and J by 6 bases, with 11 bases between them. Germline-derived CDR1 and CDR2 are LGHNA and YNFKEQ. The CDR3 sequence is 14 residues long.

The table lists this clone with a few counts. V usage is TRBV6-1 and J usage is TRBJ2-6; tentatively, D is TRBD2 (5 bases). V was shortened by 2 bases and J by 0 bases, with 8 bases between the two germline ends. Germline V CDR1 and CDR2: MNHNS, SASEGT. This CDR3 is built from 16 residues. The CDR3 protein is CASSEFGISGANVLTF. The CDR3, as DNA: TGTGCCAGCAGTGAATTCGGGATCTCTGGGGCCAACGTCCTGACTTTC.

This chain links TRBV19 with TRBJ1-5; D may be TRBD1 (5 bases). CDR3 length: 15 amino acids. V lost 3 bases and J lost 3, with 12 bases in between. Germline values: CDR1 LNHDA, CDR2 SQIVND (reference sequence). CDR3 nucleotide sequence: TGTGCCAGTAGTATCGACTACAGGAACAATCAGCCCCAGCATTTT. This gives the protein CASSIDYRNNQPQHF.

The chain has TRBV7-2 and TRBJ1-5, with D uncertain. CDR1 is SGHTA, CDR2 FQGNSA, per germline. V was cut by 5 bases and J by 3 bases, with 14 bases left in between. This CDR3 spans 15 amino acids. DNA for the CDR3: TGTGCCAGCAGCATCTGGTCGGGCGACAATCAGCCCCAGCATTTT. The encoded protein is CASSIWSGDNQPQHF. The full variable domain, rest sourced from reference TRBV7-2 and TRBJ1-5, is GAGVSQSPSNKVTEKGKDVELRCDPISGHTALYWYRQSLGQGLEFLIYFQGNSAPDKSGLPSDRFSAERTGGSVSTLTIQRTQQEDSAVYLCASSIWSGDNQPQHFGDGTRLSIL.

This chain connects TRBV14 to TRBJ1-6; D is perhaps TRBD1 (5 bases). The CDR3 extends over 16 amino acids. Trimming took off 1 base at V and 11 bases at J, with 18 bases between the two ends. In germline, CDR1 is SGHDN, CDR2 FVKESK. The CDR3 protein is CASSQGGIRISTPLHF. DNA of the CDR3: TGTGCCAGCAGCCAAGGGGGGATAAGGATTTCGACACCCCTCCACTTT. The entire variable domain, with the rest obtained from reference TRBV14 and TRBJ1-6, is as follows: EAGVTQFPSHSVIEKGQTVTLRCDPISGHDNLYWYRRVMGKEIKFLLHFVKESKQDESGMPNNRFLAERTGGTYSTLKVQPAELEDSGVYFCASSQGGIRISTPLHFGNGTRLTVT.

The CDR3 sequence is CAWRSRIYRRENTEAFF. CDR3 nucleotides: TGTGCCTGGAGATCCCGCATATACAGACGGGAAAACACTGAAGCTTTCTTT. This chain joins TRBV30 and TRBJ1-1; D unclear. V lost 3 bases, J lost 2 bases, and 22 bases lay in between. The CDR3 is made up of 17 amino acids. CDR1 and CDR2 from the germline V gene are GTSNPN and SVGIG (reference sequence). Supplemented by reference TRBV30 and TRBJ1-1, the full variable domain reads SQTIHQWPATLVQPVGSPLSLECTVEGTSNPNLYWYRQAAGRGLQLLFYSVGIGQISSEVPQNLSASRPQDRQFILSSKKLLLSDSGFYLCAWRSRIYRRENTEAFFGQGTRLTVV.

The chain combines TRBV5-1 with TRBJ2-2, with 9 nucleotides matching TRBD1. This CDR3 has 18 residues. Germline CDR1 and CDR2: SGHRS and YFSETQ. Trimming cost V 2 bases and J 4 bases; bases outside gene matches: 12. The CDR3 reads CASSFLRSLGQGTGELFF. The CDR3 DNA reads TGCGCCAGCAGCTTTCTACGCTCTCTGGGACAGGGCACCGGGGAGCTGTTTTTT.

The J gene is TRBJ1-1, the V gene TRBV18; D perhaps matches TRBD1 (5 bases). CDR1 KGHSH and CDR2 LQKENI come from the germline V gene. Trimming shortened V by 0 bases and J by 3 bases, and 17 bases separated the two germline ends. The CDR3 runs to 17 residues. CDR3 nucleotide sequence: TGTGCCAGCTCACCACCAATCAGGGCACGACACCACACTGAAGCTTTCTTT. Translating gives CASSPPIRARHHTEAFF.

This clone was observed many times. The V gene is TRBV5-8, the J gene TRBJ2-6; 9 bases agree with TRBD2. V lost 2 bases to trimming and J lost 1 base; unmatched junction nucleotides: 4. The germline V gene has CDR1 SGHTS and CDR2 YDEGEE. This CDR3 is built from 17 residues. CDR3 residues: CASSFGTSPSGANVLTF. Written as DNA, the CDR3 is TGTGCCAGCAGCTTTGGGACTAGCCCGTCTGGGGCCAACGTCCTGACTTTC. The whole variable domain, filled in from reference TRBV5-8 and TRBJ2-6, reads EAGVTQSPTHLIKTRGQQATLRCSPISGHTSVYWYQQALGLGLQFLLWYDEGEERNRGNFPPRFSGRQFPNYSSELNVNALELEDSALYLCASSFGTSPSGANVLTFGAGSRLTVL.

This clone was seen a handful of times. V gene TRBV6-5 combines with J gene TRBJ1-4, with D possibly matching TRBD1 (5 bases). Germline V gene data show CDR1 as MNHEY and CDR2 as SVGAGI. Trimming left V 2 bases short and J 5 bases short, with 9 bases between. CDR3 size: 14 residues. This chain's CDR3 is CASSYGGMNEKLFF. The CDR3, as DNA: TGTGCCAGCAGTTACGGGGGAATGAATGAAAAACTGTTTTTT.

The chain combines TRBV7-9 with TRBJ2-4; 8 bases map to TRBD1. V dropped 6 bases and J dropped 5; count of bases not matched to a gene: 6. The CDR3 spans 14 residues. Germline-derived CDR1 and CDR2 are SEHNR and FQNEAQ (reference sequence). The CDR3 region is CASSRQGLENIQYF. Here the CDR3 DNA reads TGTGCCAGCAGTCGACAGGGGTTGGAAAACATTCAGTACTTC.

V gene TRBV6-6 combines with J gene TRBJ1-1; D remains unclear. V gave up 2 bases and J gave up 3 bases, with 7 bases separating them. The CDR3 loop spans 13 amino acids. CDR1 and CDR2 from the germline V gene are MNHNY and SVGAGI (reference sequence). This CDR3 reads CASSYDQDTEAFF. The CDR3 DNA is TGTGCCAGCAGTTACGACCAGGACACTGAAGCTTTCTTT.

The rearrangement links TRBV5-4 to TRBJ2-3, with 8 bases identical to TRBD1. There are 16 residues in the CDR3. The trim removed 0 bases at V and 5 bases at J, leaving 8 bases unmatched. The germline CDR1 and CDR2 sequences are SGHNT and YYREEE (reference sequence). Here the CDR3 DNA reads TGTGCCAGCAGCTTGGCCACGGGACAGGCGGGAGATACGCAGTATTTT. This codes for CASSLATGQAGDTQYF. The full variable domain, completed using reference TRBV5-4 and TRBJ2-3, is ETGVTQSPTHLIKTRGQQVTLRCSSQSGHNTVSWYQQALGQGPQFIFQYYREEENGRGNFPPRFSGLQFPNYSSELNVNALELDDSALYLCASSLATGQAGDTQYFGPGTRLTVL.

The chain has TRBV29-1 and TRBJ2-1; D unresolved. The CDR3 has 13 amino acids. Germline CDR1 is SQVTM and CDR2 is ANQGSEA. Trimming stripped 2 bases from V and 6 bases from J, with 11 bases between. This chain's CDR3 is CSVERVSFNEQFF. Written as DNA, the CDR3 is TGCAGCGTTGAACGTGTTAGTTTCAATGAGCAGTTCTTC.

Note on this clone: Other DNA sequences within the sample encode an identical CDR3. The chain joins TRBV18 to TRBJ1-1; D gene uncertain. Trimming shortened V by 5 bases and J by 1 base, and 8 bases separated the two germline ends. The germline CDR1 and CDR2 sequences are KGHSH and LQKENI. The CDR3 runs 13 residues. CDR3: CASSSQANTEAFF. CDR3 nucleotide sequence: TGTGCCAGCTCAAGCCAGGCGAACACTGAAGCTTTCTTT.

Worth noting for this clone: One end of the junction is discordant with germline, which a read error may explain. The chain joins TRBV5-1 to TRBJ2-1, with D uncertain. The CDR3 spans 15 residues. Germline assignment: CDR1 SGHRS and CDR2 YFSETQ. CDR3: CASRLGSVSGNEQFF. The CDR3 nucleotides are TGCGCCAGCAGGTTGGGATCCGTTTCTGGCAATGAGCAGTTCTTC. Together with reference TRBV5-1 and TRBJ2-1, the CDR3 gives the full variable domain: KAGVTQTPRYLIKTRGQQVTLSCSPISGHRSVSWYQQTPGQGLQFLFEYFSETQRNKGNFPGRFSGRQFSNSRSEMNVSTLELGDSALYLCASRLGSVSGNEQFFGPGTRLTVL.

V gene TRBV5-6 combines with J gene TRBJ2-5; no reliable D call. Trimming shortened V by 5 bases and J by 4 bases, and 12 bases separated the two germline ends. The CDR3 consists of 13 residues. Germline CDR1 and CDR2: SGHDT and YYEEEE. The CDR3 spells CASSPGPGETQYF. CDR3 DNA: TGTGCCAGCAGTCCCGGACCCGGAGAGACCCAGTACTTC.

This clone was counted only a few times. This rearrangement joins TRBV30 to TRBJ2-3, with D hard to call. The germline V gene has CDR1 GTSNPN and CDR2 SVGIG (reference sequence). The V end lost 5 bases, the J end lost 5 bases, and 11 bases lay between the germline ends. The CDR3 is made up of 12 amino acids. The CDR3, as DNA: TGTGCCTGGGCCACCTCAGGAGATACGCAGTATTTT. It specifies CAWATSGDTQYF. Looking up the rest from reference TRBV30 and TRBJ2-3 gives the full variable domain: SQTIHQWPATLVQPVGSPLSLECTVEGTSNPNLYWYRQAAGRGLQLLFYSVGIGQISSEVPQNLSASRPQDRQFILSSKKLLLSDSGFYLCAWATSGDTQYFGPGTRLTVL.